This T cell receptor (beta chain) was retrieved from a study of blood T cell repertoires in COVID-19. Two negative PCRs, clearance, or symptom resolution had been documented for recovered Cohort 3 donors. This CDR3 has 12 residues. Germline assignment: CDR1 GTSNPN and CDR2 SVGIG (reference sequence). Unmatched junction bases numbered 4, after V lost 3 bases and J lost 7 bases. Clones were read by immunoSEQ multiplex PCR, and TCRdb kept only the in-frame ones, dropping some. The sample lists 180,000 or so clones; 84% were seen once. Sequenced: PBMCs or T cells enriched from blood (not recorded which). The chain carries TRBV30 and TRBJ1-2, with 8 positions matching TRBD1. The clonotype was recovered from a man aged 45-65 years who had recovered from COVID-19. CDR3 coding DNA: TGTGCCTGGAGCGGACAGGGCTCTGGCTACACCTTC. Residues: CAWSGQGSGYTF.